One and the same sample provided the 5 T cell receptor beta chains below, sequenced in a study of blood T cell repertoires in COVID-19 (dated by TCRdb to 2020 to 2022). Preparation of the library involved the immunoSEQ multiplex PCR assay. TCRdb stores this immuneACCESS table with in-frame sequences only. Part of the clones is absent; in the studies checked, under half of the shortfall reflects unresolved V genes, and no reason is known for the rest. This sample lists about 50,000 clones; about nine tenths were detected once. The top ten clonotypes cover 6.2% of the sample. The sequenced material came from peripheral blood. The source is a man aged 35-49 years with acute or convalescent COVID-19.

The rearrangement links TRBV5-1 to TRBJ2-7; D is possibly TRBD1 (6 bases). Germline CDR1 reads SGHRS; CDR2 reads YFSETQ. CDR3 length: 14 residues. The V gene lost 4 bases and the J gene lost 6 bases, with 17 bases spanning the gap. The DNA of the CDR3 is TGCGCCAGCAGCCAGGGACAAGGGGAGAGCGAGCAGTACTTC. Translated: CASSQGQGESEQYF.

This chain joins TRBV5-8 and TRBJ2-7; 9 bases fit TRBD1. J lost 6 bases, V lost 0 bases, and 7 bases had no gene match. This CDR3 contains 15 residues. Per germline, CDR1 SGHTS and CDR2 YDEGEE. The CDR3 DNA sequence: TGTGCCAGCAGCTTGGAACAGGGGGCTGGGAGCGAGCAGTACTTC. Amino acid sequence: CASSLEQGAGSEQYF.

This clone is a singleton in its sample. CDR3 sequence reads: CASSVGGDTGELFF. In DNA, the CDR3 is TGTGCCAGCAGCGTAGGGGGAGACACCGGGGAGCTGTTTTTT. V is TRBV9 and J is TRBJ2-2; possible D gene TRBD2, 5 bases. Between the trimmed V and J ends, which lost 0 bases and 3 bases, there was a span of 6 bases. CDR1 SGDLS and CDR2 YYNGEE come from the germline V gene. There are 14 residues in the CDR3. Full variable domain (missing parts from reference TRBV9 and TRBJ2-2): DSGVTQTPKHLITATGQRVTLRCSPRSGDLSVYWYQQSLDQGLQFLIQYYNGEERAKGNILERFSAQQFPDLHSELNLSSLELGDSALYFCASSVGGDTGELFFGEGSRLTVL.

This sequence joins TRBV4-3 and TRBJ2-1, with 12 bases identical to TRBD2. In germline, CDR1 is LGHNA, CDR2 YSLEER. This CDR3 is built from 17 residues. J gave up 10 bases and V 0 bases, and 10 bases lay outside the gene matches. The CDR3 DNA is TGCGCCAGCAGCCAAGATGGGACTAGCGGGCTGAAGAGGGAGCAGTTCTTC. Encoded protein: CASSQDGTSGLKREQFF.

In this sample, this clone turned up once. This chain uses TRBV3-1 (or the pseudogene TRBV3-2) with TRBJ1-1, with D maybe TRBD1 (5 bases). The CDR3 consists of 11 residues. Germline CDR1 reads LGHDT; CDR2 reads YNNKEL (reference sequence). Trimming removed 7 bases from V and 11 bases from J, with 14 bases in between. The DNA of the CDR3 is TGTGCCAGCAACACCGGGGGGGAGGCTTTCTTT. Translation gives CASNTGGEAFF.